This entry lists 25 T cell receptor beta chains sequenced from one sample in a study of T cells in Graves' hyperthyroidism and ophthalmopathy. Using RNA transcripts as the source, TCR beta CDR3 regions were amplified. With the HTBI primer set, the TCR CDR3 went through a first round of RT-PCR. TCRdb recomputed calls from the multiplex PCR reads with MiXCR, one row per CDR3 protein. There are approximately 420,000 distinct CDR3 sequences in the sample; roughly an eighth occur only once, and more than 4.5% lies in the top ten. Sequenced sample: blood. The receptor set was obtained from a woman under 30 with Graves' hyperthyroidism.

In its sample, this clonotype was seen many times. J is TRBJ1-1 and V is TRBV27; perhaps TRBD1 as D (6 bases). The germline CDR1 and CDR2 sequences are MNHEY and SMNVEV (reference sequence). V dropped 2 bases and J dropped 4 bases, with 14 bases sitting between them. The CDR3 sequence is 15 residues long. The CDR3 loop is CASSLLTGKGTEAFF. Here the CDR3 DNA reads TGTGCCAGCAGTTTACTGACAGGAAAAGGCACTGAAGCTTTCTTT.

J is TRBJ2-6 and V is TRBV30; D unresolved. This CDR3 region has 14 residues. Trimming removed 2 bases from V and 0 bases from J, with 5 bases in between. Germline CDR1 reads GTSNPN; CDR2 reads SVGIG (reference sequence). The DNA of the CDR3 is TGTGCCTGGAGTCTTGGCTCTGGGGCCAACGTCCTGACTTTC. Translated, it gives CAWSLGSGANVLTF.

This clonotype was observed many times. V and J are TRBV10-3 and TRBJ2-3, with 12 bases matching TRBD1. The CDR3 extends over 15 amino acids. The germline V gene has CDR1 ENHRY and CDR2 SYGVKD. Trimming took 4 bases from V and 4 from J; bases not matched to a gene: 3. Written as DNA, the CDR3 is TGTGCCATCAGTGGAGGGGACAGGGGGCCAGATACGCAGTATTTT. Its translation: CAISGGDRGPDTQYF.

Points on this clonotype: A read error may explain this, as a much larger clone is one base away. CDR3 sequence reads: CGSSSWEGLGNQPQHF. CDR3 nucleotide sequence: TGTGGCAGCAGTTCGTGGGAAGGGTTGGGTAATCAGCCCCAGCATTTT. The J gene is TRBJ1-5, the V gene TRBV12-3 or TRBV12-4; D unresolved. The CDR3 covers 16 residues.

This clonotype was counted at least ten times. This chain uses TRBV28 with TRBJ2-7; weak D call: TRBD1 (6 bases). Germline CDR1 and CDR2: MDHEN and SYDVKM. This CDR3 region has 14 residues. The germline V and J ends were trimmed by 7 bases and 3 bases, with 16 bases remaining between them. CDR3: CASMDLRGSYEQYF. The CDR3 DNA is TGTGCCAGCATGGACTTGAGGGGGAGCTACGAGCAGTACTTC. Together with reference TRBV28 and TRBJ2-7, the CDR3 gives the full variable domain: DVKVTQSSRYLVKRTGEKVFLECVQDMDHENMFWYRQDPGLGLRLIYFSYDVKMKEKGDIPEGYSVSREKKERFSLILESASTNQTSMYLCASMDLRGSYEQYFGPGTRLTVT.

In the case of this clonotype: Relative to the germline gene, one junction end is altered; a read error may explain this. The chain carries TRBV6-2 or TRBV6-3 and TRBJ1-1; D gene ambiguous. Germline CDR1 reads MNHEY; CDR2 reads SVGEGT. The CDR3 has 14 amino acids. The CDR3 reads CASSYSGMNAEAFF. DNA of the CDR3: TGTGCCAGCAGTTACTCGGGTATGAACGCTGAAGCTTTCTTT.

This clonotype was seen many times. The V gene is TRBV2, the J gene TRBJ2-5; possible D gene TRBD1, 8 bases. V was pared by 8 bases and J by 2 bases, with 15 bases between. This CDR3 has 14 amino acids. Germline V lookup: CDR1 SNHLY, CDR2 FYNNEI. CDR3: CASGEQGGQETQYF. The CDR3 nucleotides are TGTGCCAGCGGAGAACAGGGGGGGCAAGAGACCCAGTACTTC. The variable domain in full, with the rest retrieved from reference TRBV2 and TRBJ2-5, is EPEVTQTPSHQVTQMGQEVILRCVPISNHLYFYWYRQILGQKVEFLVSFYNNEISEKSEIFDDQFSVERPDGSNFTLKIRSTKLEDSAMYFCASGEQGGQETQYFGPGTRLLVL.

This clonotype was observed a handful of times. The V and J genes are TRBV10-3 and TRBJ1-6, with TRBD1 matching 9 bases. The V segment lost 2 bases and the J segment 10 bases; nucleotides outside the gene matches: 9. The length of the CDR3 is 16 residues. CDR1 and CDR2 from the germline V gene are ENHRY and SYGVKD. The CDR3 DNA reads TGTGCCATCAGTGAGGAGCCCGCCGGGACAGGGTCACCCCTCCACTTT. Translating it yields CAISEEPAGTGSPLHF.

This clonotype was seen ten or more times. At one of its ends the junction is not consistent with the germline gene, which may arise from a read error. The DNA of the CDR3 is TGTGCCAGCAGTGATGGACAGGGGGCTGAGGCTTTCTTT. It codes for CASSDGQGAEAFF. The gene calls are TRBV2 and TRBJ1-1; TRBD1 aligns across 11 bases. The CDR3 has 13 amino acids. Germline V lookup: CDR1 SNHLY, CDR2 FYNNEI.

Many counts were recorded for this clonotype. This chain uses TRBV7-9 with TRBJ2-3, with 12 positions matching TRBD2. Germline V gene sequence: CDR1 SEHNR, CDR2 FQNEAQ (reference sequence). V shed 3 bases and J 6 bases; nucleotides not matched to a gene: 16. The CDR3 is 19 amino acids. The CDR3 DNA sequence: TGTGCCAGCAGCTTTCCCATTCCTAGCGGGAGGGCCTTATGGGATACGCAGTATTTT. Protein product: CASSFPIPSGRALWDTQYF.

This clonotype has at least ten counts. The rearrangement uses TRBV28 and TRBJ2-1; D ambiguous. Trimming took 5 bases from V and 6 from J, leaving 11 bases between them. The CDR3 extends over 13 amino acids. Per the germline V gene, CDR1 is MDHEN and CDR2 is SYDVKM. DNA of the CDR3: TGTGCCAGCAGTGTCCAACCTACCAATGAGCAGTTCTTC. It encodes CASSVQPTNEQFF.

This sequence joins TRBV30 and TRBJ2-3; 13 bases fit TRBD2. V gave up 0 bases and J gave up 4 bases; unmatched junction bases: 7. The CDR3 contains 17 residues. Per germline, CDR1 GTSNPN and CDR2 SVGIG (reference sequence). This CDR3 is CAWSVPFGLAGADTQYF. The CDR3 bases are TGTGCCTGGAGTGTACCATTTGGACTAGCGGGAGCAGATACGCAGTATTTT.

In this sample, this clonotype turned up many times. The chain employs TRBV12-3 or TRBV12-4 and TRBJ2-5; 7 positions agree with TRBD1. The CDR3 is made up of 15 amino acids. V was clipped by 4 bases and J by 2 bases; unmatched bases: 7. The chain's CDR3 is CASSSRTGGQETQYF. The CDR3 coding sequence is TGTGCCAGCAGTTCTCGGACAGGCGGACAAGAGACCCAGTACTTC.

This clonotype was observed many times. The rearrangement joins TRBV12-3 or TRBV12-4 to TRBJ2-1; the match to TRBD2 covers 7 bases. The CDR3 totals 13 residues. V trimming: 5 bases; J trimming: 4 bases; junction bases outside the gene matches: 2. The CDR3 is CASSRGGYNEQFF. CDR3 DNA: TGTGCCAGCAGTCGCGGGGGATACAATGAGCAGTTCTTC.

This clonotype was observed at least ten times. V and J are TRBV28 and TRBJ2-1; 7 bases agree with TRBD1. The V gene end was trimmed by 5 bases and the J gene end by 0 bases; junction bases not matched to a gene: 1. Germline V CDR1 and CDR2: MDHEN, SYDVKM. This CDR3 has 14 residues. CDR3 region: CASSDRASYNEQFF. Written as DNA, the CDR3 is TGTGCCAGCAGTGACAGGGCCTCCTACAATGAGCAGTTCTTC. Complete variable domain (other parts from reference TRBV28 and TRBJ2-1): DVKVTQSSRYLVKRTGEKVFLECVQDMDHENMFWYRQDPGLGLRLIYFSYDVKMKEKGDIPEGYSVSREKKERFSLILESASTNQTSMYLCASSDRASYNEQFFGPGTRLTVL.

This clonotype was seen repeatedly, ten times or more. The chain has TRBV7-3 and TRBJ2-5; D not certain. In germline, CDR1 is SGHTA, CDR2 FQGTGA. The CDR3 totals 14 residues. V was cut by 5 bases and J by 4 bases, with 14 bases left in between. In DNA, the CDR3 is TGTGCCAGCAGCCCCTTAGTCAATTCAGAGACCCAGTACTTC. The encoded protein is CASSPLVNSETQYF.

This chain links TRBV5-1 with TRBJ2-6, with a possible D match to TRBD1 (5 bases). Looked up from germline, CDR1 is SGHRS and CDR2 is YFSETQ. The CDR3 spans 21 residues. Trimming shortened V by 2 bases and J by 0 bases, and 24 bases separated the two germline ends. In DNA form, the CDR3 reads TGCGCCAGCAGCTTTTCCACATTCCCGGGCAGGGAACACTCTGGGGCCAACGTCCTGACTTTC. Translation: CASSFSTFPGREHSGANVLTF. The whole variable domain, remainder taken from reference TRBV5-1 and TRBJ2-6, is KAGVTQTPRYLIKTRGQQVTLSCSPISGHRSVSWYQQTPGQGLQFLFEYFSETQRNKGNFPGRFSGRQFSNSRSEMNVSTLELGDSALYLCASSFSTFPGREHSGANVLTFGAGSRLTVL.

This clonotype came up many times. In DNA, the CDR3 is TGTGCCAGCAGCGACAGGGAATCCCAGCCCCAGCATTTT. It codes for CASSDRESQPQHF. The chain carries TRBV6-2 or TRBV6-3 and TRBJ1-5; 7 bases fit TRBD1. The germline CDR1 and CDR2 sequences are MNHEY and SVGEGT. V lost 6 bases and J lost 7; bases outside the gene matches: 6. CDR3 length: 13 residues.

The chain combines TRBV27 with TRBJ1-4; D unresolved. The CDR3 length is 13 residues. V lost 1 base, J lost 5 bases, and 5 bases lay in between. Germline CDR1 is MNHEY and CDR2 is SMNVEV (reference sequence). Written as DNA, the CDR3 is TGTGCCAGCAGTTTATTAGGAAATGAAAAACTGTTTTTT. Translating gives CASSLLGNEKLFF.

The gene calls are TRBV5-1 and TRBJ2-3, with D perhaps TRBD1 or TRBD2 (5 bases each). The germline V and J ends were trimmed by 1 base and 5 bases, with 11 bases remaining between them. CDR3 length equals 14 residues. In germline, CDR1 is SGHRS, CDR2 YFSETQ. The CDR3 sequence is CASSLRGVGDTQYF. CDR3 bases: TGCGCCAGCAGCTTGCGAGGGGTGGGAGATACGCAGTATTTT.

This clonotype was recorded many times. V is TRBV6-1 and J is TRBJ2-1; unclear D gene. The CDR3 covers 13 residues. V was pared by 0 bases and J by 6 bases, with 6 bases between. CDR1 and CDR2 (germline): MNHNS, SASEGT. The CDR3 DNA reads as TGTGCCAGCAGTGAAGCGGTTCTCAATGAGCAGTTCTTC. Translated: CASSEAVLNEQFF.

The chain combines TRBV4-1 with TRBJ1-4, with 7 nucleotides matching TRBD1. The CDR3 is made up of 17 amino acids. Trimming at V came to 0 bases and at J to 8 bases, leaving 12 bases not matched to a gene. Germline V CDR1 and CDR2: MGHRA, YSYEKL. The DNA of the CDR3 is TGCGCCAGCAGCCAAGAGGTTGGGACAGTTTCATACGAAAAACTGTTTTTT. Encoded protein: CASSQEVGTVSYEKLFF.

The table lists this clonotype with many counts. This chain joins TRBV15 and TRBJ1-5; no clear D. Germline V gene sequence: CDR1 LNHNV, CDR2 YYDKDF (reference sequence). V lost 0 bases to trimming and J lost 0 bases, with 18 bases between them. The length of the CDR3 is 19 residues. The CDR3 DNA reads TGTGCCACCAGCAGAGATGGTCTTGCTCAAATTTATAGCAATCAGCCCCAGCATTTT. It specifies CATSRDGLAQIYSNQPQHF.

The table lists this clonotype with a count of one. The chain carries TRBV6-2 or TRBV6-3 and TRBJ1-3; no clear D. Germline V gene lookup returns CDR1 MNHEY and CDR2 SVGEGT. The CDR3 covers 15 residues. The ends were cut back, 10 bases at V and 0 bases at J, with 16 bases in the middle. The CDR3 loop is CATSDSKYSGNTIYF. The CDR3 DNA reads TGTGCCACCTCGGACTCGAAATACTCTGGAAACACCATATATTTT.

This clonotype turned up a few times. The chain links TRBV7-9 to TRBJ2-1; maybe TRBD2 (6 bases). CDR1 is SEHNR, CDR2 FQNEAQ, per germline (reference sequence). Trimming cost V 5 bases and J 13 bases, with 15 bases left between them. The CDR3 extends over 12 amino acids. In nucleotides, the CDR3 is TGTGCCAGCAGCCAAGGTAGCGGAGAACAGTTCTTC. Amino acid sequence: CASSQGSGEQFF.